A single sample gave rise to the 14 T cell receptor beta chains below, sequenced in a study of blood T cell repertoires in COVID-19. Some clones are missing from TCRdb's copy, which holds only in-frame ones; the method was immunoSEQ multiplex PCR. This table holds 300,000 or so clones, more than 75% found once. Sequencing was carried out using peripheral blood. The source is a man between 70 and 80 years old with acute or convalescent COVID-19.

The CDR3 loop is CASSARPSDIHEQFF. For the CDR3, the DNA is TGTGCCAGCAGCGCCAGGCCGAGTGACATCCATGAGCAGTTCTTC. V gene TRBV7-3 combines with J gene TRBJ2-1; D is undetermined. This CDR3 has 15 amino acids. V was shortened by 5 bases and J by 8 bases, with 19 bases between the two germline ends. The germline V gene has CDR1 SGHTA and CDR2 FQGTGA. The variable domain in full, completed from reference TRBV7-3 and TRBJ2-1, reads GAGVSQTPSNKVTEKGKYVELRCDPISGHTALYWYRQSLGQGPEFLIYFQGTGAADDSGLPNDRFFAVRPEGSVSTLKIQRTERGDSAVYLCASSARPSDIHEQFFGPGTRLTVL.

This clone has just one count. V usage is TRBV7-8 and J usage is TRBJ2-5; weak D call: TRBD1 (6 bases). The germline V gene encodes CDR1 SGHVS and CDR2 FQNEAQ. Trimming took off 5 bases at V and 1 base at J, with 17 bases between the two ends. The CDR3 runs 16 residues. CDR3 bases: TGTGCCAGCAGCCGTTGGTTAGGACAGCTCCAAGAGACCCAGTACTTC. It translates to CASSRWLGQLQETQYF.

This rearrangement joins TRBV4-2 to TRBJ2-2; tentatively, D is TRBD1 (6 bases). CDR1 LGHNA and CDR2 YNFKEQ come from the germline V gene. CDR3 length: 18 residues. V was trimmed by 0 bases and J by 5 bases, leaving 19 bases between them. The CDR3 nucleotides read TGTGCCAGCAGCCAAGATTGGACCGGACAAGGGGGTACCGGGGAGCTGTTTTTT. Translated: CASSQDWTGQGGTGELFF.

The V gene is TRBV5-1, the J gene TRBJ2-1, with 14 nucleotides matching TRBD2. The CDR3 runs 15 residues. From germline, CDR1 is SGHRS and CDR2 YFSETQ. The V segment lost 3 bases and the J segment 7 bases; nucleotides outside the gene matches: 3. The CDR3 coding sequence is TGCGCCAGCAGCTCAGGGACTAGCGGGGGTAATGAGCAGTTCTTC. Translation gives CASSSGTSGGNEQFF.

This chain uses TRBV19 with TRBJ1-4; D is ambiguous. The germline CDR1 and CDR2 sequences are LNHDA and SQIVND (reference sequence). The CDR3 totals 15 residues. V was pared by 6 bases and J by 3 bases, with 14 bases between. The chain's CDR3 is CASSPDIPANEKLFF. Written as DNA, the CDR3 is TGTGCCAGTAGCCCCGACATTCCAGCTAATGAAAAACTGTTTTTT.

The table lists this clone with a few counts. The chain couples TRBV5-1 to TRBJ2-1; the match to TRBD1 covers 7 bases. Germline values: CDR1 SGHRS, CDR2 YFSETQ. The CDR3 is made up of 14 amino acids. The J segment lost 5 bases and the V segment lost 4 bases, leaving 6 bases of the junction unmatched. The CDR3 here is CASSRTGLDNEQFF. In nucleotides, the CDR3 is TGCGCCAGCAGCCGGACAGGTCTTGACAATGAGCAGTTCTTC.

The chain carries TRBV12-2 and TRBJ1-5; the table's D call, TRBD1, has no DNA check behind it. TRBV12-2 corresponds to a pseudogene. The CDR3 is 10 residues long. CDR3 sequence (DNA): TGTGCAACAAGCAATCAGCCCCAGCATTTT. As protein: CATSNQPQHF.

The chain employs TRBV5-4 and TRBJ2-3; D is perhaps TRBD1 (5 bases). Trimming pared 1 base from V and 5 bases from J, leaving 14 bases between. The CDR3 loop spans 15 amino acids. Germline V gives CDR1 SGHNT, CDR2 YYREEE (reference sequence). CDR3 bases: TGTGCCAGCAGCTTGTCAGGGCGGAGAGGAGATACGCAGTATTTT. This translates into CASSLSGRRGDTQYF.

The chain uses TRBV12-3 or TRBV12-4 and TRBJ2-3; D uncertain. Trimming removed 4 bases at V and 6 bases at J, with 5 bases between. The CDR3 has 11 amino acids. CDR3: CASSSLDTQYF. The CDR3 DNA sequence: TGTGCCAGCAGTTCGTTGGATACGCAGTATTTT.

This chain uses TRBV29-1 with TRBJ2-7; 7 nucleotides match TRBD1. The CDR3 length is 14 residues. CDR1 SQVTM and CDR2 ANQGSEA come from the germline V gene. Trimming at V came to 1 base and at J to 2 bases, leaving 5 bases not matched to a gene. As DNA, the CDR3 is TGCAGCGTTGAAGTACAGGGGAAAACCTACGAGCAGTACTTC. It codes for CSVEVQGKTYEQYF.

The rearrangement uses TRBV18 and TRBJ1-4, with 9 nucleotides matching TRBD1. The germline CDR1 and CDR2 sequences are KGHSH and LQKENI. The CDR3 is 12 residues long. V lost 2 bases and J lost 11; bases outside the gene matches: 0. As DNA, the CDR3 is TGTGCCAGCTCACCAACAGGGGGCAAACTGTTTTTT. This sequence encodes CASSPTGGKLFF.

The chain recombines TRBV9 with TRBJ1-5, with D perhaps TRBD1 (6 bases). In germline, CDR1 is SGDLS, CDR2 YYNGEE. The germline V and J ends were trimmed by 3 bases and 2 bases, with 12 bases remaining between them. The CDR3 is made up of 15 amino acids. The DNA of the CDR3 is TGTGCCAGCAGCGAAGGGGGTAAGGGCAATCAGCCCCAGCATTTT. Its translation: CASSEGGKGNQPQHF.

This clone was observed once. The rearrangement uses TRBV6-5 and TRBJ2-7, with 10 bases identical to TRBD2. Unmatched junction bases numbered 8, after V lost 5 bases and J lost 4 bases. Germline V lookup: CDR1 MNHEY, CDR2 SVGAGI. The CDR3 runs to 15 residues. The CDR3 protein is CASSPTSGASYEQYF. The CDR3 region has the DNA TGTGCCAGCAGTCCCACTAGCGGGGCGTCTTACGAGCAGTACTTC.

V and J are TRBV2 and TRBJ2-2; 12 bases match TRBD2. The CDR3 has 15 residues. Looked up from germline, CDR1 is SNHLY and CDR2 is FYNNEI. With V trimmed by 4 bases and J by 7 bases, 4 bases remained unmatched. CDR3 sequence reads: CASSGLAGAVGELFF. The CDR3 DNA reads as TGTGCCAGCAGTGGACTAGCGGGGGCGGTCGGGGAGCTGTTTTTT.